This paragraph reports one T cell receptor beta chain. This specimen comes from a study of blood T cell repertoires in COVID-19. Study-level background: There were acute and convalescent COVID-19 samples, and they came from the United States, Italy and Spain. The analysed material was cDNA or gDNA that came from T cells, B-cell-depleted T cells, or PBMCs.

TCRdb's table, derived via immunoSEQ multiplex PCR, lists solely in-frame clones and lacks some. There are roughly 80,000 clones in the sample; roughly four fifths occur only once, and about 9% lies in the top ten. The V gene lost 6 bases and the J gene lost 4 bases, with 15 bases spanning the gap. Germline-derived CDR1 and CDR2 are MNHEY and SMNVEV (reference sequence). CDR3 length: 14 amino acids. The J gene is TRBJ2-5, the V gene TRBV27; possible D gene TRBD1, 7 bases. The source material was peripheral blood. The TCR comes from a human donor in a cohort sampled during active COVID-19. CDR3 in DNA: TGTGCCAGCAGAAGACAGGGAGGTGGAGAGACCCAGTACTTC. Protein sequence: CASRRQGGGETQYF.